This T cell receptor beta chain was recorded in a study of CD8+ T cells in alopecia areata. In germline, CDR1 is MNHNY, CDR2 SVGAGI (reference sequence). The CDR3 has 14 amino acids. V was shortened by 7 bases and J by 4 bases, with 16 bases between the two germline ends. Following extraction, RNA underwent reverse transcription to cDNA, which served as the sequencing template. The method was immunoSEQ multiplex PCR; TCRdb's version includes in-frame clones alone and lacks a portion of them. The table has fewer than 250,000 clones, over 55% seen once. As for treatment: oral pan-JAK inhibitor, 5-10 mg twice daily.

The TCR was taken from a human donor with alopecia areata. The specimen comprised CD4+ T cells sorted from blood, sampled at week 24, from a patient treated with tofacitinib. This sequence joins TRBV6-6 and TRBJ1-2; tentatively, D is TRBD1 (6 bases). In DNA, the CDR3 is TGTGCCAGCAACCTACGGACAGAGTCCTATGGCTACACCTTC. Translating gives CASNLRTESYGYTF.